This TCR beta chain was obtained from a study of patients and donors after allogeneic stem cell transplantation. TCRdb re-analysed the RT-PCR reads in MiXCR, keeping a single row per CDR3 protein. The sample consists of about 110,000 distinct CDR3 sequences, 35% of them appearing once. Deletions cut 2 bases from V and 7 bases from J, with 15 bases between. The CDR3 totals 15 residues. The germline V gene has CDR1 SGHTA and CDR2 FQGNSA. The chain uses TRBV7-2 and TRBJ1-5; D gene ambiguous. The sequence came from a human donor who was either an allogeneic HSCT recipient or a stem cell or donor lymphocyte infusion donor (not recorded which). It is not recorded whose cells these are; they may come from a transplant donor. Sequences were obtained from blood, either unsorted or a sorted T cell fraction (not recorded which). CDR3 sequence (DNA): TGTGCCAGCAGCTTAACCCGCCCAGGTTTCCAGCCCCAGCATTTT. Residues: CASSLTRPGFQPQHF.